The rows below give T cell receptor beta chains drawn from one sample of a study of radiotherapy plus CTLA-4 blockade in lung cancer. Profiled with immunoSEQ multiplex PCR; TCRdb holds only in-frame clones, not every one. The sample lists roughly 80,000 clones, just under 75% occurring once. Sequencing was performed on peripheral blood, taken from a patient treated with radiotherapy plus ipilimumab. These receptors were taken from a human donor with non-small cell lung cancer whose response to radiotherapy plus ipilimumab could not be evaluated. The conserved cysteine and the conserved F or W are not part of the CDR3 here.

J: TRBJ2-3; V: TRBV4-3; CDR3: ASSQVLSTDTQY
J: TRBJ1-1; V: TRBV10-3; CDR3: AISDRQGVGEAF
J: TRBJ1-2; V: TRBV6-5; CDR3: ASRRDRGRDYGYT
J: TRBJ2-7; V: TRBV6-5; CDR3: ASSPWTGRYEQY
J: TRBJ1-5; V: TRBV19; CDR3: ASSIAGVNQPQH
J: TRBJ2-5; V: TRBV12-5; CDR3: ASGRETQY
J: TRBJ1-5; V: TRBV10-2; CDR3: ANRRGGQPQH
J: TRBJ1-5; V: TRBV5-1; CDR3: ASSLDSNQPQH
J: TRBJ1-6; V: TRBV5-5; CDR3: ASSRSGGQETPLH
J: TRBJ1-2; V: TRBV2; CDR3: ASSEFRGDYGYT
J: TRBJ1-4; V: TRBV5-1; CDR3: ASSGGVSRTRNEKLF
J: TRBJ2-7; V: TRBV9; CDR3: ASGGTGGHEQY
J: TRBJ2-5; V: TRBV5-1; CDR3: ASSLPGLTYQETQY
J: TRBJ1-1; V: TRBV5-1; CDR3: ASSARQGAEAF
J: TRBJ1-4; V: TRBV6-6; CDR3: ASSWPGLGEKLF
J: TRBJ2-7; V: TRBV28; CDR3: ASRSGLAGRPYEQY
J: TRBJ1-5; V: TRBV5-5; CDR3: ASSLGTGRETQPQH
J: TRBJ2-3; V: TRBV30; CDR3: AWGGLAGGADTQY
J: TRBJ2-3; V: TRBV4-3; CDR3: ASSQDKTAPDTQY
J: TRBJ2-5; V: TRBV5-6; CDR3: ASSSSGAWDEQY
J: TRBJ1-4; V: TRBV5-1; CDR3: ASSLGQGFEKLF
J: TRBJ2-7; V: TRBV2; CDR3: ASRSGTATYEQY
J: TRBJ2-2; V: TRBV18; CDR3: ASSGRHPTGGGDSGELF
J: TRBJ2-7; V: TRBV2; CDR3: AGAPGPGAGAPSYEQY
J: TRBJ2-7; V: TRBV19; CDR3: ASSIPPASGSSYEQY
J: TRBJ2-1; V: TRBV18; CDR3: ASSPSRANEQF
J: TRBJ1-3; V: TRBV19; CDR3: ASHQQGTGNTIY
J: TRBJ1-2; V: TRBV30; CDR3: AWSTQGATGYT
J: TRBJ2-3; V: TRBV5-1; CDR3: ARSGTGTDTQY
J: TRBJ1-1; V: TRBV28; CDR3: ASSLTILLGGTEAF